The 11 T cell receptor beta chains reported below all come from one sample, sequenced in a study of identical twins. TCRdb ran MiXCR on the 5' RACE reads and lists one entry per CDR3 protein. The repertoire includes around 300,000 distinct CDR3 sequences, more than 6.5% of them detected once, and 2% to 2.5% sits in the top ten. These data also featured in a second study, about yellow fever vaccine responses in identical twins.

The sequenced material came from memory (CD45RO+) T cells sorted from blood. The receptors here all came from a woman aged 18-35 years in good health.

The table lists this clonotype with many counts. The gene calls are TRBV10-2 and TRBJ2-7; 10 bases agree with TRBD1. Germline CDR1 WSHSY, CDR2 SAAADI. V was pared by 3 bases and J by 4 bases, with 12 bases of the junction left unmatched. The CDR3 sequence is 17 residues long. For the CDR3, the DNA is TGCGCCAGCAGTGACCGGGACAGGGGACCTCTCGCGTACGAGCAGTACTTC. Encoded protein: CASSDRDRGPLAYEQYF.

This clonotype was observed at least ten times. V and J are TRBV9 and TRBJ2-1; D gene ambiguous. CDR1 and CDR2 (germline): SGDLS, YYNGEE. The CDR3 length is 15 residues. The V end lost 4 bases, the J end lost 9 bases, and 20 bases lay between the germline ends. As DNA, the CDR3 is TGTGCCAGCAGCCCCCAATCCGGGCGCCACAGTGAGCAGTTCTTC. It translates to CASSPQSGRHSEQFF.

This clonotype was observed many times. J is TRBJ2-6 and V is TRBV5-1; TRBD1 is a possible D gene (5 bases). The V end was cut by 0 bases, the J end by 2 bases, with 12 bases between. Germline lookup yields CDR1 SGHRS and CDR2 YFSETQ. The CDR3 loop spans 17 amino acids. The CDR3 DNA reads TGCGCCAGCAGCTTGGTCCAGGGCATGGCTGGGGCCAACGTCCTGACTTTC. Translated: CASSLVQGMAGANVLTF.

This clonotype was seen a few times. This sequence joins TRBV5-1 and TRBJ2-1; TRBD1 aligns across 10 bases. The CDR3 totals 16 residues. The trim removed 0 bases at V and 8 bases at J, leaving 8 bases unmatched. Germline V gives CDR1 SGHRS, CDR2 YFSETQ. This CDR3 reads CASSLAGTGARDEQFF. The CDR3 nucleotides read TGCGCCAGCAGCTTGGCCGGGACAGGGGCGCGCGATGAGCAGTTCTTC.

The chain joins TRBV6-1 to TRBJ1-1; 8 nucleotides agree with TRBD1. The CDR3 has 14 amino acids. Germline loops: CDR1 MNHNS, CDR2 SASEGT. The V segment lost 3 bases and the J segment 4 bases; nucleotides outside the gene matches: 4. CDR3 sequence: CASSEPTGGTEAFF. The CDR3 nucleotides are TGTGCCAGCAGTGAGCCCACAGGGGGCACTGAAGCTTTCTTT.

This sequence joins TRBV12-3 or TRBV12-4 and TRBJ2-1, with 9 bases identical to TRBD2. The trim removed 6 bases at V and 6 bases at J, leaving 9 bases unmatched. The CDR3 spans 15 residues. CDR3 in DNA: TGTGCCAGCAGGGACTTAGCGGGAGTATTCAATGAGCAGTTCTTC. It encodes CASRDLAGVFNEQFF.

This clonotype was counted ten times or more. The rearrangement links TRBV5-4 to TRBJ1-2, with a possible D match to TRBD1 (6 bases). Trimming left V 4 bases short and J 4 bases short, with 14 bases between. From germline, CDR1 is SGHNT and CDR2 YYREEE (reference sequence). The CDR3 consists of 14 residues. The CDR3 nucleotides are TGTGCCAGCAGCGAGGGCCAGGGGACCTATGGCTACACCTTC. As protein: CASSEGQGTYGYTF.

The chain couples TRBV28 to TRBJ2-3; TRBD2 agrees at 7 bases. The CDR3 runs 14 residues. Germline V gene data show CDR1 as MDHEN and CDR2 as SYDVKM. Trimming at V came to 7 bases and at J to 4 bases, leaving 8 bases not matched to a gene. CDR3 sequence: CASIPAGTADTQYF. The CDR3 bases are TGTGCCAGCATCCCAGCGGGAACCGCAGATACGCAGTATTTT.

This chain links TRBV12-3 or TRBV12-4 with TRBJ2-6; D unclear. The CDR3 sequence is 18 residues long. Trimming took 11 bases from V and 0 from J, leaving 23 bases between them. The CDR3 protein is CALSLDSPSVSGANVLTF. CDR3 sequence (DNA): TGTGCCCTCAGTTTAGATAGCCCATCAGTCTCTGGGGCCAACGTCCTGACTTTC.

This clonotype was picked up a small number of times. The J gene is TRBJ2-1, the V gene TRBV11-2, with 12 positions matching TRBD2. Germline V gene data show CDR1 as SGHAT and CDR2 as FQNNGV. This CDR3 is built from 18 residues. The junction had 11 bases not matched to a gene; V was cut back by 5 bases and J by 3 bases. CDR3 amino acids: CASSTKIGTSGRYNEQFF. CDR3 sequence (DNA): TGTGCCAGCAGCACAAAAATTGGGACTAGCGGGCGCTACAATGAGCAGTTCTTC.

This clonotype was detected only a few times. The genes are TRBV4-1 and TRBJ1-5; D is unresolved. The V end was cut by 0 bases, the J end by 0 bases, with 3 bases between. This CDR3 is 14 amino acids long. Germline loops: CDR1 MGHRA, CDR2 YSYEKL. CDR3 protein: CASSQDDSNQPQHF. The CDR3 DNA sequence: TGCGCCAGCAGCCAAGATGATAGCAATCAGCCCCAGCATTTT.